A selection of T cell receptor beta chains follows, all from one sample in a study of CXCR3-negative and CXCR3-positive naive CD8 T cells. TCRdb processed the 5' RACE reads again and assigns one entry to each CDR3 protein, with no DNA. The sample is made up of tens of thousands of distinct CDR3 sequences, and the top ten hold about 1.4% of it. The sequencing sample was made of naive CXCR3- CD8+ T cells from blood. The source is a human donor in good health. Some clones in this sample may be carry-over from other donors' samples. CDR3s include the opening cysteine and the closing phenylalanine or tryptophan. Fields, in order: V gene, J gene, CDR3 length, clone size, CDR3 protein. Clone size is stated in some rows and not others, as once, few, many or a class when expanded.

>TRBV7-2|TRBJ1-1|16|.
CASSSPGKFSDTEAFF
>TRBV27|TRBJ2-7|14|.
CASSNLGGDYEQYF
>TRBV29-1|TRBJ2-4|19|.
CSVEGTLVRLRAAKNIQYF
>TRBV7-6|TRBJ2-3|13|.
CASSSLETDTQYF
>TRBV9|TRBJ2-7|12|.
CASSDGTGEQYF
>TRBV28|TRBJ2-7|12|.
CASSFGSYEQYF
>TRBV6-1|TRBJ1-1|16|.
CASSEALTGPNTEAFF
>TRBV28|TRBJ2-5|15|.
CASSPTTGLRETQYF
>TRBV29-1|TRBJ2-7|12|.
CSVVQKNYEQYF
>TRBV28|TRBJ2-1|16|.
CASSPRLAGVYNEQFF
>TRBV25-1|TRBJ2-7|13|.
CASSGDSPYEQYF
>TRBV29-1|TRBJ2-2|15|.
CSVYLGLKGTGELFF
>TRBV6-2/TRBV6-3|TRBJ1-1|14|.
CASRTQGVLTEAFF
>TRBV29-1|TRBJ1-2|12|.
CSVRTGTYGYTF
>TRBV4-3|TRBJ1-1|12|.
CASSHRGTEAFF
>TRBV28|TRBJ2-7|14|.
CASSRSGYAYEQYF
>TRBV6-5|TRBJ2-5|14|.
CAIGDPAGGETQYF
>TRBV7-9|TRBJ1-1|14|medium-sized
CASSLGGGNTEAFF
>TRBV7-9|TRBJ2-1|17|.
CASSYAGTGVPYNEQFF
>TRBV28|TRBJ2-5|15|.
CASSLWDRGIETQYF